Presented here are 5 T cell receptor beta chains from one specimen sequenced in a study of T cell responses to AZD1222 COVID-19 vaccine. Sequencing was performed with immunoSEQ multiplex PCR; in TCRdb, only in-frame clones are kept and a portion is missing. The sample comprises about 83,000 clones, over 75% of which are singletons, and 3.4% rests with the top ten. Sequenced material: peripheral blood, taken 28 days after the second AZD1222 dose. These receptors all come from an adult who received the AZD1222 COVID-19 vaccine.

The chain recombines TRBV7-9 with TRBJ1-5, with D hard to call. The CDR3 is made up of 15 amino acids. Trimming took off 1 base at V and 0 bases at J, with 7 bases between the two ends. Germline CDR1 is SEHNR and CDR2 is FQNEAQ (reference sequence). The CDR3 DNA follows: TGTGCCAGCAGCTTAGGGAGATATAGCAATCAGCCCCAGCATTTT. Its protein is CASSLGRYSNQPQHF.

This clone was counted a few times. V and J are TRBV11-2 and TRBJ1-1; D unresolved. The germline gives CDR1 SGHAT, CDR2 FQNNGV. The germline V and J ends were trimmed by 0 bases and 4 bases, with 6 bases remaining between them. The length of the CDR3 is 13 residues. The chain's CDR3 is CASSLEGGTEAFF. CDR3 DNA sequence: TGTGCCAGCAGCTTAGAAGGAGGCACTGAAGCTTTCTTT.

This sequence joins TRBV2 and TRBJ1-5, with 9 positions matching TRBD1. Germline V lookup: CDR1 SNHLY, CDR2 FYNNEI. V was pared by 7 bases and J by 3 bases, with 7 bases of the junction left unmatched. This CDR3 region has 15 residues. CDR3 DNA sequence: TGTGCCAGCACGGGACAGGGCAATGCCAATCAGCCCCAGCATTTT. Translated: CASTGQGNANQPQHF.

This chain uses TRBV7-9 with TRBJ1-1; D might be TRBD1 (5 bases). V gave up 5 bases and J gave up 6 bases, with 19 bases separating them. Germline V gene data show CDR1 as SEHNR and CDR2 as FQNEAQ (reference sequence). The CDR3 spans 15 residues. CDR3 nucleotides: TGTGCCAGCAGCCCCGGGACGGGGAGAAGCGCTGAAGCTTTCTTT. Its translation: CASSPGTGRSAEAFF.

V and J are TRBV29-1 and TRBJ2-5; tentatively, D is TRBD2 (5 bases). Germline V gene data show CDR1 as SQVTM and CDR2 as ANQGSEA. Trimming removed 2 bases at V and 4 bases at J, with 14 bases between. CDR3 length: 14 residues. This CDR3 is CSVEFREIPETQYF. CDR3 nucleotide sequence: TGCAGCGTTGAATTCCGGGAAATCCCAGAGACCCAGTACTTC.